This is a list of T cell receptor beta chains from one sample in a study of CD8 T cells in ankylosing spondylitis. A single record per CDR3 protein comes from TCRdb applying MiXCR to the 5' RACE reads. The sample shows more than 650,000 distinct CDR3 sequences, 10% to 15% of them seen only once. Sequencing used blood, either unsorted or a sorted T cell fraction (not recorded which). The receptors here all came from a male donor with ankylosing spondylitis. Both conserved end residues are part of each CDR3. A D gene is named only where the DNA matches it firmly. Where a row states a size, it is once, few, many or the class of an expanded clone; other rows omit it.

clone_size,j_call,v_call,d_call,cdr3_aa,cdr3_nt
-,TRBJ1-4,TRBV7-9,TRBD1,CASSRGQGASGEKLFF,TGTGCCAGCAGCAGAGGACAGGGGGCGTCTGGGGAAAAACTGTTTTTT
-,TRBJ2-5,TRBV18,-,CASSRTAPRLQETQYF,TGTGCCAGCTCACGGACCGCGCCCAGACTACAAGAGACCCAGTACTTC
few,TRBJ2-1,TRBV5-1,-,CASSLEDPLIYNEQFF,TGCGCCAGCAGCTTGGAGGACCCTCTAATCTACAATGAGCAGTTCTTC
-,TRBJ2-5,TRBV25-1,-,CASSESLTLETQYF,TGTGCCAGCAGTGAATCGCTAACCCTAGAGACCCAGTACTTC
few,TRBJ2-2,TRBV6-2/TRBV6-3,-,CASSYKGLETGELFF,TGTGCCAGCAGTTACAAGGGACTTGAGACCGGGGAGCTGTTTTTT
-,TRBJ1-2,TRBV2,-,CASGTWVNYGYTF,TGTGCCAGCGGGACATGGGTTAACTATGGCTACACCTTC
-,TRBJ2-1,TRBV20-1,TRBD2,CSAELSGDNEQFF,TGCAGTGCTGAACTTAGCGGGGACAATGAGCAGTTCTTC
-,TRBJ2-6,TRBV5-1,-,CASSLWTAGGGANVLTF,TGCGCCAGCAGCTTGTGGACAGCAGGAGGTGGGGCCAACGTCCTGACTTTC
-,TRBJ1-5,TRBV5-6,TRBD1,CASSNQGAMGQPQHF,TGTGCCAGCAGTAACCAGGGGGCGATGGGTCAGCCCCAGCATTTT
few,TRBJ2-1,TRBV4-1,TRBD2,CASSQDPAGGPNEQFF,TGCGCCAGCAGCCAAGATCCAGCGGGAGGGCCCAATGAGCAGTTCTTC
-,TRBJ2-1,TRBV11-2,-,CASSLEGRRFF,TGTGCCAGCAGCTTAGAGGGTCGTCGGTTCTTC
few,TRBJ1-2,TRBV5-1,-,CASSLISERRSGYTF,TGCGCCAGCAGCTTGATATCGGAGAGGCGGAGTGGCTACACCTTC
-,TRBJ2-5,TRBV5-4,-,CASSLQHNEETQYF,TGTGCCAGCAGCTTACAACACAACGAAGAGACCCAGTACTTC
many,TRBJ2-3,TRBV7-2,TRBD1,CASSGQGTGDTQYF,TGTGCCAGCAGCGGACAGGGGACGGGAGATACGCAGTATTTT
-,TRBJ1-5,TRBV6-2/TRBV6-3,-,CASSHVPFSNQPQHF,TGTGCCAGCAGTCACGTGCCCTTTAGCAATCAGCCCCAGCATTTT
-,TRBJ1-2,TRBV29-1,-,CSVGDTQNYGYTF,TGCAGCGTCGGGGACACCCAGAACTATGGCTACACCTTC
few,TRBJ2-7,TRBV20-1,-,CSASWGRLSYEQYF,TGCAGTGCTAGCTGGGGCAGGCTATCCTACGAGCAGTACTTC
few,TRBJ2-1,TRBV5-1,TRBD2,CASSSGLAGLGEQFF,TGCGCCAGCAGCTCGGGGCTAGCGGGACTAGGCGAGCAGTTCTTC
many,TRBJ2-7,TRBV20-1,TRBD1,CSARRDRGWEYF,TGCAGTGCTAGGAGGGACAGGGGATGGGAGTACTTC
few,TRBJ1-5,TRBV5-1,TRBD1,CASSQGQHQPQHF,TGCGCCAGCAGCCAGGGACAGCATCAGCCCCAGCATTTT
-,TRBJ2-3,TRBV20-1,TRBD2,CSARDYGGTDTQYF,TGCAGTGCTAGAGATTACGGGGGGACAGATACGCAGTATTTT
many,TRBJ2-4,TRBV6-1,TRBD1,CASSQLSDRGKNIQYF,TGTGCCAGCAGTCAACTTTCAGACAGGGGGAAAAACATTCAGTACTTC
few,TRBJ1-2,TRBV20-1,-,CSALFFLAWANYGYTF,TGCAGTGCCCTTTTTTTCTTAGCCTGGGCTAACTATGGCTACACCTTC
few,TRBJ2-7,TRBV11-1,-,CASSREGVGSYEQYF,TGTGCCAGCAGCCGAGAGGGGGTCGGCTCCTACGAGCAGTACTTC
-,TRBJ2-3,TRBV12-3/TRBV12-4,-,CASSKLGTRDTQYF,TGTGCCAGCAGCAAACTGGGTACCAGGGATACGCAGTATTTT
many,TRBJ2-2,TRBV29-1,TRBD1,CSVGDSSYTGELFF,TGCAGCGTGGGGGACAGCTCTTACACCGGGGAGCTGTTTTTT
few,TRBJ1-1,TRBV12-3/TRBV12-4,-,CASSLNWGTEAFF,TGTGCCAGCAGTTTAAATTGGGGCACTGAAGCTTTCTTT
few,TRBJ2-7,TRBV5-5,TRBD1,CASSYQDRGRGEQYF,TGTGCCAGCAGTTATCAGGACAGGGGCAGGGGCGAGCAGTACTTC
few,TRBJ1-1,TRBV20-1,TRBD1,CSARRGRGTEAFF,TGCAGTGCTAGAAGGGGGCGCGGCACTGAAGCTTTCTTT
-,TRBJ2-1,TRBV7-2,-,CASSLVFGGEQFF,TGTGCCAGCAGCTTAGTGTTCGGTGGGGAGCAGTTCTTC
many,TRBJ2-1,TRBV12-3/TRBV12-4,TRBD1,CASSLSILGQGARGF,TGTGCCAGCAGTTTATCTATACTGGGACAGGGGGCGAGGGGCTTC
few,TRBJ1-2,TRBV20-1,-,CSARDFRGSNYGYTF,TGCAGTGCTAGAGATTTCAGGGGATCAAACTATGGCTACACCTTC
once,TRBJ2-5,TRBV7-8,-,CASSLSRTRETQYF,TGTGCCAGCAGCTTATCACGGACGAGGGAGACCCAGTACTTC
few,TRBJ1-4,TRBV6-1,-,CASSEALGTTNEKLFF,TGTGCCAGCAGTGAAGCTCTCGGGACAACTAATGAAAAACTGTTTTTT
few,TRBJ2-1,TRBV10-3,-,CAISGRRLLYNEQFF,TGTGCCATCAGTGGGAGACGGCTCCTCTACAATGAGCAGTTCTTC
-,TRBJ2-7,TRBV6-5,-,CASSYSMGGHEQYF,TGTGCCAGCAGTTACTCGATGGGAGGTCACGAGCAGTACTTC
many,TRBJ1-3,TRBV4-3,-,CASSQARVGNTIYF,TGCGCCAGCAGCCAAGCCAGGGTCGGAAACACCATATATTTT
-,TRBJ2-7,TRBV7-2,-,CASSLVGGNYEQYF,TGTGCCAGCAGCTTAGTAGGAGGCAACTACGAGCAGTACTTC
many,TRBJ2-2,TRBV7-2,-,CASSLGLRTGELFF,TGTGCCAGCAGCTTAGGGTTGCGCACCGGGGAGCTGTTTTTT
few,TRBJ2-2,TRBV10-3,-,CAISLMEDTGELFF,TGTGCCATCAGCCTGATGGAAGACACCGGGGAGCTGTTTTTT
-,TRBJ2-5,TRBV5-1,-,CASSPVIAQETQYF,TGCGCCAGCAGCCCAGTGATAGCTCAAGAGACCCAGTACTTC
few,TRBJ2-6,TRBV27,-,CASSRQGAPGANVLTF,TGTGCCAGCAGTCGGCAGGGAGCGCCTGGGGCCAACGTCCTGACTTTC
once,TRBJ1-1,TRBV7-9,-,CASGERASTTEAFF,TGTGCCAGTGGGGAAAGGGCCAGTACCACTGAAGCTTTCTTT
-,TRBJ2-2,TRBV5-1,TRBD2,CASSVAGGPIGELFF,TGCGCCAGCAGCGTAGCGGGAGGGCCGATCGGGGAGCTGTTTTTT
few,TRBJ2-5,TRBV12-3/TRBV12-4,TRBD2,CASSFRGTSYETQYF,TGTGCCAGCAGTTTTAGGGGGACTAGTTACGAGACCCAGTACTTC
-,TRBJ2-1,TRBV7-2,TRBD2,CASSKGLAQYNEQFF,TGTGCCAGCAGCAAGGGACTAGCGCAGTACAATGAGCAGTTCTTC